The entry that follows covers one T cell receptor beta chain sequence. This clonotype has just a few counts. This receptor's antigen is unknown. One base away there is no much larger clone; base qualities are not given. Amplification of TCR beta CDR3 regions was carried out from RNA transcripts. The first round of RT-PCR for the TCR CDR3 was performed with the HTBI primer set and the Qiagen OneStep RT-PCR kit. Libraries were constructed in a second round of multiplex PCR, after which size selection and purification were carried out. The libraries were sequenced on an Illumina HiSeq2000 using paired-end 100 bp reads. The source study handled its data this way. SOAPnuke was used to process the raw data, removing reads that contained adapters or uncalled bases, had a mean Phred below 15, or lacked an exact match to the constant primer or identifier. High-quality paired reads were merged using COPE v1.2.5, and each unique nucleotide sequence was defined as a clonotype. MiTCR v1.1 was used to align the clonotypes against IMGT TRBV, TRBD and TRBJ reference segments. Analysis was restricted to V-J combinations with a frequency above 0.0001, which covered 99.2% of repertoires. The TCS score was defined as F50 (clonal expansion) divided by E x V (chaos), with BLOSUM62-based TCRdist calculated between CDR3 peptides within each V-J. Welch's t-statistics and random forest reduced roughly 540 V-J features to roughly 13, which were used in a naive Bayes classifier (R e1071). Using fastp trimming at Q25 and MiXCR clonotype assembly, TCRdb reanalyzed the public sequencing data and kept in-frame beta chains. Every CDR3 protein is listed once, alongside the most common genes and DNA of its rows. TCRdb, not the authors, supplied the V and J calls. For this sample the table gives around 560,000 distinct CDR3 sequences, of which 15% to 20% were detected only once. Jointly, the top ten make up around a sixth of the sample.

Stable Graves' hyperthyroidism was defined as the absence of progression to ophthalmopathy over 18 months of follow-up. The hyperthyroidism patients were between 18 and 65 years old and newly diagnosed, with a disease duration of less than 2 months. Patients with uncontrolled infections, other autoimmune diseases, pregnancy or lactation were excluded. Diagnoses were established on the basis of clinical symptoms, serum thyroxine and TRAb, thyroid ultrasound, and orbital computed tomography. Ficoll-Paque density gradient centrifugation was used to isolate PBMCs from around 10 ml of fresh peripheral blood. Trizol reagent was used to extract total RNA, and RNA quality was then checked on an Agilent 2100 Bioanalyzer. This sample is part of a study of T cells in Graves' hyperthyroidism and ophthalmopathy (dated by TCRdb to the late 2010s). Background on the whole study: Peripheral blood was sampled at the time of initial diagnosis, prior to any treatment. TCR V-J signatures able to tell the groups apart were searched for in a discovery cohort of approximately 95 patients, of whom roughly 42 had Graves' ophthalmopathy and about 60 had stable Graves' hyperthyroidism. An independent validation cohort of fewer than 20 hyperthyroidism patients and approximately 15 patients who later progressed to ophthalmopathy tested prospective prediction of ophthalmopathy. The 100 or so discovery patients were divided at random into training and test sets in a 7:3 ratio. The study also compared thyroid tissue and blood T-cell repertoires from about 6 Graves' hyperthyroidism patients. Once sampling was done, hyperthyroidism patients were given methimazole at a starting dose of 30 mg daily, whereas ophthalmopathy patients were given high-dose intravenous methylprednisolone. The paper describes TCR Vbeta CDR3 sequencing of 120 to 150 peripheral blood samples, made up of 43 ophthalmopathy patients, approximately 76 hyperthyroidism patients and 17 progressor patients. Overall study results and their limits: In validation, progression to ophthalmopathy was predicted by the model with roughly 69% sensitivity and approximately 78% specificity, a median of approximately 6.5 months before onset. Most expanded thyroid clonotypes (frequency above 0.001) were also found in blood, which suggests that blood repertoires may mirror thyroid immune responses. No statistical method was used to set the sample size in advance, and investigators knew the group allocation. A model built on a 13 V-J signature distinguished ophthalmopathy from stable hyperthyroidism, reaching 85% to 90% sensitivity and under 84% specificity in cross-validation and 80%/75% in testing.

The CDR3 starts with the cysteine, ends with the phenylalanine, and has 17 residues. The kept DNA is CDR3 alone, 51 bases in frame from the first base. After removal of 5 bases from V and 3 bases from J, the junction retains 10 bases not matched to a gene. Per the germline V gene, MNHEY is the CDR1 and SVGAGI is the CDR2. This chain joins TRBV6-5 to TRBJ1-5, with 10 bases in between that match TRBD1. This TCR derives from a woman aged 18-29 years with Graves' hyperthyroidism. The sequencing sample was made of blood. The CDR3 protein is CASSTRQGAGDNQPQHF. The nucleotide sequence reads TGTGCCAGCAGTACCCGACAGGGGGCCGGGGACAATCAGCCCCAGCATTTT.